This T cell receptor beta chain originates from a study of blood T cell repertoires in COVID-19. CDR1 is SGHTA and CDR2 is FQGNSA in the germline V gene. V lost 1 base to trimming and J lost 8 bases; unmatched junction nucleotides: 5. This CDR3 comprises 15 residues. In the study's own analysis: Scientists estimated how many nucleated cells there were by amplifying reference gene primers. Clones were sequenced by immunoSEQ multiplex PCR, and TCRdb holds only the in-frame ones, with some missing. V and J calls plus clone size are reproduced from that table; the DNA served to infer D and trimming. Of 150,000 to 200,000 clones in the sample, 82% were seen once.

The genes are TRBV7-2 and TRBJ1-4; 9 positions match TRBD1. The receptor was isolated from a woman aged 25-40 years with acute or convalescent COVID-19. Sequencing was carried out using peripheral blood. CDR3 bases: TGTGCCAGCAGCTTAGACAGGGGGCCCGTGGAAAAACTGTTTTTT. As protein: CASSLDRGPVEKLFF.